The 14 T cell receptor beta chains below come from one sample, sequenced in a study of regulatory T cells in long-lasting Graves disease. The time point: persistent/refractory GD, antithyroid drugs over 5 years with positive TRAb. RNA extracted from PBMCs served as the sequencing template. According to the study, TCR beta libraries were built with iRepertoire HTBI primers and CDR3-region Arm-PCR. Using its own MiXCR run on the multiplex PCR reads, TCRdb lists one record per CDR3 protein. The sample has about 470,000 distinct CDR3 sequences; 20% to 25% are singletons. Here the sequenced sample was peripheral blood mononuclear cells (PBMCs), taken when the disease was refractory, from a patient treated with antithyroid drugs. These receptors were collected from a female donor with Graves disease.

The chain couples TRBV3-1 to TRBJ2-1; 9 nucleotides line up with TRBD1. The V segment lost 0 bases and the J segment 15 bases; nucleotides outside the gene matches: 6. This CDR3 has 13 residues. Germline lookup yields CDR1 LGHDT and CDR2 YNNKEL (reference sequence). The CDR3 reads CASSQDWGQGPFF. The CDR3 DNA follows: TGTGCCAGCAGCCAAGATTGGGGACAGGGTCCGTTCTTC.

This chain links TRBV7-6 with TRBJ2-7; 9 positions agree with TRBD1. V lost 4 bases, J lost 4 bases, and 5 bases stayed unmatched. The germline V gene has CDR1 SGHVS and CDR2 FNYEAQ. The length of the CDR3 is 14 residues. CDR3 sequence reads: CASSSRTGEYEQYF. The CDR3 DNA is TGTGCCAGCAGCTCGCGGACAGGGGAGTACGAGCAGTACTTC.

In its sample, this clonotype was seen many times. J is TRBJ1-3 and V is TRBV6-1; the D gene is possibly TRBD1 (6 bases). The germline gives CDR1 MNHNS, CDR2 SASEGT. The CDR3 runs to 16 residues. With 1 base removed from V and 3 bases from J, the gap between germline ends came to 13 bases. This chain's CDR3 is CASSEEGGWDGNTIYF. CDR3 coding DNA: TGTGCCAGCAGTGAAGAGGGGGGCTGGGATGGAAACACCATATATTTT.

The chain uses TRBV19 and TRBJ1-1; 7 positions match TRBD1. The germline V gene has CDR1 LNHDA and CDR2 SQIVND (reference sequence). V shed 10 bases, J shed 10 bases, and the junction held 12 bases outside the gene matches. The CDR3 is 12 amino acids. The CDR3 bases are TGTGCCACCAAGACAGGGAGGTTTAGAGCTTTCTTT. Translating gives CATKTGRFRAFF.

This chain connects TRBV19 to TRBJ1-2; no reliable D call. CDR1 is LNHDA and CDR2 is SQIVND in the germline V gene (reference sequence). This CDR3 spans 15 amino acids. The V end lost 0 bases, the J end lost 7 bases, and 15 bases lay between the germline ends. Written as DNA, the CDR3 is TGTGCCAGTAGTATAGATCGGGCCACAGTCGCTGGCTACACCTTC. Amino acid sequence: CASSIDRATVAGYTF.

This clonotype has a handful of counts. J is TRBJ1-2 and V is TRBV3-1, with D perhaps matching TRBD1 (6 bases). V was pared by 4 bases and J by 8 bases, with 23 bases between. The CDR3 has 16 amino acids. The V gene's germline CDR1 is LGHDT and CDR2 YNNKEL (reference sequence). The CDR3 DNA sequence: TGTGCCAGCAGCCGACGTCTGGGGACAACTCTATTCGGCTACACCTTC. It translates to CASSRRLGTTLFGYTF. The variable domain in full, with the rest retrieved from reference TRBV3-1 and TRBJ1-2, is DTAVSQTPKYLVTQMGNDKSIKCEQNLGHDTMYWYKQDSKKFLKIMFSYNNKELIINETVPNRFSPKSPDKAHLNLHINSLELGDSAVYFCASSRRLGTTLFGYTFGSGTRLTVV.

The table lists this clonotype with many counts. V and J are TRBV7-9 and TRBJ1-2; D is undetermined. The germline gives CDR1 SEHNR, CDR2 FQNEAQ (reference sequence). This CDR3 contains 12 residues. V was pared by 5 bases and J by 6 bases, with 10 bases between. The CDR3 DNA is TGTGCCAGCAGCCCCTGGCCGGATGGCTACACCTTC. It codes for CASSPWPDGYTF.

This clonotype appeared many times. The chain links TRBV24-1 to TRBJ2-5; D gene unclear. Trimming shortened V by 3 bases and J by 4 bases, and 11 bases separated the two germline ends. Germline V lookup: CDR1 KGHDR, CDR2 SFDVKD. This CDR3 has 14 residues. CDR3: CATSDQPSGETQYF. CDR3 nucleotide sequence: TGTGCCACCAGTGATCAGCCGAGTGGAGAGACCCAGTACTTC.

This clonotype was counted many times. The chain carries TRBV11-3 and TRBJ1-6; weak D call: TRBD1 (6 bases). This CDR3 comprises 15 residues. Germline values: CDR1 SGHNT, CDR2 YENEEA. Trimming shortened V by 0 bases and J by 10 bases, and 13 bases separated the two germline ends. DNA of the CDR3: TGTGCCAGCAGCTTAGAAACTGGACAGCACTCACCCCTCCACTTT. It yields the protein CASSLETGQHSPLHF.

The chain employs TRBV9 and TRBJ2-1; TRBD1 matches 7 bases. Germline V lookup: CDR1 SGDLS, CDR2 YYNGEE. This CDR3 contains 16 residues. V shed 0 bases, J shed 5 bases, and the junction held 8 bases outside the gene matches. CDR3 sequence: CASSVGVGGGHNEQFF. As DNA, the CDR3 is TGTGCCAGCAGCGTAGGAGTAGGGGGCGGTCACAATGAGCAGTTCTTC.

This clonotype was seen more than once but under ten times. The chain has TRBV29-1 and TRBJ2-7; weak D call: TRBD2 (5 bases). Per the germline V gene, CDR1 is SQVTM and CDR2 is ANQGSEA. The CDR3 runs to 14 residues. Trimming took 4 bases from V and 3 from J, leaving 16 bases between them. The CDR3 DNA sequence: TGCAGCGTTGGGGCGGGCTTTACCCGCTACGAGCAGTACTTC. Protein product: CSVGAGFTRYEQYF.

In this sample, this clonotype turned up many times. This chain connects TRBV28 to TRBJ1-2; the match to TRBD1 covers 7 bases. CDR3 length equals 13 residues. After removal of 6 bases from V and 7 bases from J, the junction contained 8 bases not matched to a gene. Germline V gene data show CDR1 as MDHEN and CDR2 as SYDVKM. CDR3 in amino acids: CASSDRAIGGYTF. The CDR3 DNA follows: TGTGCCAGCAGCGACAGGGCCATCGGTGGCTACACCTTC.

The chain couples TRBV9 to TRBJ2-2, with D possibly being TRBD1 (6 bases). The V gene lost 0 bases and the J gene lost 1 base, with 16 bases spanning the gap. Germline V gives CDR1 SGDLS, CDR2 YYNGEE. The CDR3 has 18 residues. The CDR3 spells CASSVVPQGPLNTGELFF. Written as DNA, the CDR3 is TGTGCCAGCAGCGTAGTGCCCCAGGGGCCCTTGAACACCGGGGAGCTGTTTTTT. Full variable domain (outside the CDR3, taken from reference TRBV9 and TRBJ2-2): DSGVTQTPKHLITATGQRVTLRCSPRSGDLSVYWYQQSLDQGLQFLIQYYNGEERAKGNILERFSAQQFPDLHSELNLSSLELGDSALYFCASSVVPQGPLNTGELFFGEGSRLTVL.

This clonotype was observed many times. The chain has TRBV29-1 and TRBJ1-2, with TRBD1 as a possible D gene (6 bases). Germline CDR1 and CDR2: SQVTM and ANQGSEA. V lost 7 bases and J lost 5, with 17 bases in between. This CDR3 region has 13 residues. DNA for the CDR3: TGCAGCGCATTCGACAGGAGCCGGTATGGCTACACCTTC. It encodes CSAFDRSRYGYTF.